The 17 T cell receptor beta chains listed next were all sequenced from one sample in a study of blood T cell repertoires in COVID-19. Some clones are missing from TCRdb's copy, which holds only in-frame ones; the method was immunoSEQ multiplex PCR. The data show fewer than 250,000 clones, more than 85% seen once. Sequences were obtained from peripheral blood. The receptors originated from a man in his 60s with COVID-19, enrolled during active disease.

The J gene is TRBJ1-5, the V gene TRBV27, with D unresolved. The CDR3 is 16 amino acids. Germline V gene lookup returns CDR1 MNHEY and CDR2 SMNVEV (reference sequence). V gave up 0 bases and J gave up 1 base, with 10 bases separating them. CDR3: CASSLSIKQSNQPQHF. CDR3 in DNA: TGTGCCAGCAGTTTATCGATAAAACAGAGCAATCAGCCCCAGCATTTT.

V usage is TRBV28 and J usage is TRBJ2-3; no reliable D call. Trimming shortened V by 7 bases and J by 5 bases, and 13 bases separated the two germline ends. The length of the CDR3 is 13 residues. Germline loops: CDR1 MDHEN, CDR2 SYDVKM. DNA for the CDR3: TGTGCCAGCAAAGAAGGAGCCCAAGATACGCAGTATTTT. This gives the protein CASKEGAQDTQYF. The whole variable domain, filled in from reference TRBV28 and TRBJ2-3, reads DVKVTQSSRYLVKRTGEKVFLECVQDMDHENMFWYRQDPGLGLRLIYFSYDVKMKEKGDIPEGYSVSREKKERFSLILESASTNQTSMYLCASKEGAQDTQYFGPGTRLTVL.

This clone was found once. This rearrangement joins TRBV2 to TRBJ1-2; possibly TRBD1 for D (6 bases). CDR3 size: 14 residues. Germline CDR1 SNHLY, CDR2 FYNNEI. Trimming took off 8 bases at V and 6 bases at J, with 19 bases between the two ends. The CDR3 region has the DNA TGTGCCAGCGCCAAAGGGGGGGTTAGTAATGGCTACACCTTC. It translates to CASAKGGVSNGYTF.

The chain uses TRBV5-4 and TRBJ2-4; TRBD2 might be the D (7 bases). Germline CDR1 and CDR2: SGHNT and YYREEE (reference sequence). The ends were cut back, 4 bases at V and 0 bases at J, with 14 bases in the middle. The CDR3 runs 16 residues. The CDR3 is CASSTGGGEAKNIQYF. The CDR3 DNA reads TGTGCCAGCAGCACGGGGGGCGGGGAAGCCAAAAACATTCAGTACTTC.

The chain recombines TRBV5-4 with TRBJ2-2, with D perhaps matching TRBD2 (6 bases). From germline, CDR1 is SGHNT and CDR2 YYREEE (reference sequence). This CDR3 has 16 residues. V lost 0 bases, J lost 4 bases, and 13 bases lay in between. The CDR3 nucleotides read TGTGCCAGCAGCTTGGACGAGCGGGTGGGCACCGGGGAGCTGTTTTTT. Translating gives CASSLDERVGTGELFF.

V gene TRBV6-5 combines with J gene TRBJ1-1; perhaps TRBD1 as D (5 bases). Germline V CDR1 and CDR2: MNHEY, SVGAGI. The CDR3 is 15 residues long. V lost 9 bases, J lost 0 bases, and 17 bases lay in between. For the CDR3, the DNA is TGTGCCAGTACTTCCATGGGGCGGATGAACACTGAAGCTTTCTTT. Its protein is CASTSMGRMNTEAFF.

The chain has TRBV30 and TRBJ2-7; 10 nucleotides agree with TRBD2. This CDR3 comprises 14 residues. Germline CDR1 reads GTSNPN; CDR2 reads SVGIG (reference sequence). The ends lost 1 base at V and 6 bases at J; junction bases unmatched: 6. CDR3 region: CAWSGGTSVPEQYF. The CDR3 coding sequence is TGTGCCTGGAGTGGGGGGACTAGCGTTCCCGAGCAGTACTTC.

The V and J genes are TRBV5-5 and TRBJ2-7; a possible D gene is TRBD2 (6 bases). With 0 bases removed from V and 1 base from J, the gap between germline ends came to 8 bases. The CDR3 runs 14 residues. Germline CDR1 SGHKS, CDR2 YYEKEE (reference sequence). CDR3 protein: CASSLVAGSYEQYF. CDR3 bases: TGTGCCAGCAGCTTGGTTGCGGGGTCCTACGAGCAGTACTTC.

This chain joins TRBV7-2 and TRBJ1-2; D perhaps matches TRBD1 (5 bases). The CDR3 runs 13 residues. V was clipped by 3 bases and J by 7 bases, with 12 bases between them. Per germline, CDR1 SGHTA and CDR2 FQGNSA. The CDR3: CASSLLTGSGYTF. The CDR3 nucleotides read TGTGCCAGCAGCTTGCTAACAGGTTCTGGCTACACCTTC.

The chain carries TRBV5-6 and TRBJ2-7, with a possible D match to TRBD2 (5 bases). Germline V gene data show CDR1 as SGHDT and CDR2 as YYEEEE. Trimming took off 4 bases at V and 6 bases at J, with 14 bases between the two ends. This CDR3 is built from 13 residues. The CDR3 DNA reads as TGTGCCAGCAGCCCGACACTAGTTTCCGAGCAGTACTTC. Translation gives CASSPTLVSEQYF.

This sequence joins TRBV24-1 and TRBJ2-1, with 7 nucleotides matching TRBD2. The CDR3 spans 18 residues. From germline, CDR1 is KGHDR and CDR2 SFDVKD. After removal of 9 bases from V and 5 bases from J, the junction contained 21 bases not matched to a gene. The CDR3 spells CATYSFPLGGRTNNEQFF. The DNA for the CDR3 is TGTGCCACCTATAGTTTTCCTTTGGGAGGGAGGACCAACAATGAGCAGTTCTTC.

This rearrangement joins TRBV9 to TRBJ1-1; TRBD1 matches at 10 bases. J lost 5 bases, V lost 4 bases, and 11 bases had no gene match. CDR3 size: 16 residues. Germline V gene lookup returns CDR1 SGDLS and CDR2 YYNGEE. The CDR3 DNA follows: TGTGCCAGCAGCCAATCGACCGACAGGGGGCGGACTGAAGCTTTCTTT. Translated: CASSQSTDRGRTEAFF.

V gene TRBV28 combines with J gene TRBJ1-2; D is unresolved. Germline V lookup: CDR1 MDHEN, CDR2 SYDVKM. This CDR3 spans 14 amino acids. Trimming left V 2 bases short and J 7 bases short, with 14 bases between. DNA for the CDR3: TGTGCCAGCAGTTTAGGAGGCCTCTCCGCTGGCTACACCTTC. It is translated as CASSLGGLSAGYTF.

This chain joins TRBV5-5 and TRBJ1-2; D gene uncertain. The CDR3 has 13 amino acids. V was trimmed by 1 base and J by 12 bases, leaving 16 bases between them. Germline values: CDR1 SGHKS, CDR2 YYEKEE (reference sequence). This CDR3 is CASSLNRLRQDTF. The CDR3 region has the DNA TGTGCCAGCAGCTTGAATAGATTGAGGCAAGACACCTTC.

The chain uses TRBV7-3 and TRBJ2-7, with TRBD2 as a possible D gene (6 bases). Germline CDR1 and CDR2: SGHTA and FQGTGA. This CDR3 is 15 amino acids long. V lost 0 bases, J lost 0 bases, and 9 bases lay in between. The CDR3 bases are TGTGCCAGCAGCTTAACTAGCGGTCCCTCCTACGAGCAGTACTTC. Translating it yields CASSLTSGPSYEQYF. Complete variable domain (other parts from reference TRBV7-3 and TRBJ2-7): GAGVSQTPSNKVTEKGKYVELRCDPISGHTALYWYRQSLGQGPEFLIYFQGTGAADDSGLPNDRFFAVRPEGSVSTLKIQRTERGDSAVYLCASSLTSGPSYEQYFGPGTRLTVT.

Written as DNA, the CDR3 is TGTGCCATCAGGAGAGAAGCAACTAATGAAAAACTGTTTTTT. It translates to CAIRREATNEKLFF. The chain links TRBV10-3 to TRBJ1-4; D is unclear. Germline values: CDR1 ENHRY, CDR2 SYGVKD. The CDR3 has 14 residues. The ends were cut back, 6 bases at V and 0 bases at J, with 8 bases in the middle.

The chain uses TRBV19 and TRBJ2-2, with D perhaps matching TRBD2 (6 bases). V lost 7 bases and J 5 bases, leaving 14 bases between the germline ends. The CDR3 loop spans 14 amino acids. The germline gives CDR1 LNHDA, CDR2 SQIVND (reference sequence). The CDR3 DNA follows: TGTGCCAGTAAGGAGGGAGTTGAGACCGGGGAGCTGTTTTTT. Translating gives CASKEGVETGELFF.